These 13 T cell receptor beta chains share one sample of origin, sequenced in a study of cytomegalovirus exposure and HLA in healthy donors. PCR employed 60 Vbeta and 13 Jbeta primers. Here immunoSEQ multiplex PCR was the method, and the copy in TCRdb shows in-frame clones only, minus some. The sample contains under 200,000 clones, roughly 82% of which appear only once. Specimen: PBMCs. The source of these receptors is a woman between 45 and 60 years old in good health and CMV-seronegative.

The J gene is TRBJ1-6, the V gene TRBV5-1, with 7 positions matching TRBD1. V dropped 0 bases and J dropped 5; count of bases not matched to a gene: 2. Germline V gene lookup returns CDR1 SGHRS and CDR2 YFSETQ. The CDR3 consists of 15 residues. DNA for the CDR3: TGCGCCAGCAGCTTGGCCGGGACAGATAATTCACCCCTCCACTTT. It encodes CASSLAGTDNSPLHF.

V usage is TRBV18 and J usage is TRBJ2-3, with a possible D match to TRBD2 (5 bases). Trimming left V 6 bases short and J 0 bases short, with 10 bases between. Germline V gene data show CDR1 as KGHSH and CDR2 as LQKENI. The length of the CDR3 is 14 residues. CDR3 loop: CASSLGLSTDTQYF. In DNA form, the CDR3 reads TGTGCCAGCTCGCTCGGACTGAGCACAGATACGCAGTATTTT.

This CDR3 is CASRNLLRQGWETQYF. In DNA, the CDR3 is TGTGCCAGCAGAAACCTACTTAGACAGGGTTGGGAGACCCAGTACTTC. The J gene is TRBJ2-5, the V gene TRBV28, with 7 bases aligning to TRBD1. Trimming at V came to 6 bases and at J to 5 bases, leaving 15 bases not matched to a gene. CDR1 and CDR2 (germline): MDHEN, SYDVKM. The CDR3 extends over 16 amino acids.

CDR3 residues: CAVQNTLNYEQYF. CDR3 DNA: TGTGCCGTCCAGAATACGCTCAACTACGAGCAGTACTTC. This chain joins TRBV10-3 and TRBJ2-7; D remains unclear. Per germline, CDR1 ENHRY and CDR2 SYGVKD. This CDR3 spans 13 amino acids. The V end was cut by 11 bases, the J end by 3 bases, with 17 bases between.

This rearrangement joins TRBV5-5 to TRBJ1-5; D call uncertain. This CDR3 is 13 amino acids long. V shed 0 bases and J shed 7 bases, with 8 bases lying between them. CDR1 is SGHKS and CDR2 is YYEKEE in the germline V gene (reference sequence). The CDR3 region has the DNA TGTGCCAGCAGCTTGGGGGAGAGGCAGCCCCAGCATTTT. Its protein is CASSLGERQPQHF.

The chain joins TRBV5-5 to TRBJ2-2, with a possible D match to TRBD1 (6 bases). Between the trimmed V and J ends, which lost 0 bases and 7 bases, there was a span of 19 bases. The CDR3 has 17 residues. CDR1 is SGHKS and CDR2 is YYEKEE in the germline V gene (reference sequence). In DNA, the CDR3 is TGTGCCAGCAGCTTGGCCCTCGTAAACAGGGCGAGCGGGGAGCTGTTTTTT. Protein sequence: CASSLALVNRASGELFF.

V is TRBV7-2 and J is TRBJ1-3, with unresolved D. With 4 bases removed from V and 2 bases from J, the gap between germline ends came to 15 bases. The CDR3 loop spans 16 amino acids. Germline CDR1 and CDR2: SGHTA and FQGNSA. The CDR3 DNA reads TGTGCCAGCAGCTCCCAGAGGGCCACGGCTGGAAACACCATATATTTT. Amino acid sequence: CASSSQRATAGNTIYF.

As for this clone: A read error is likely, as this CDR3 ends without the conserved phenylalanine or tryptophan. The J gene is TRBJ1-5, the V gene TRBV4-1; D is perhaps TRBD1 (5 bases). The CDR3 spans 16 residues. Trimming removed 0 bases from V and 4 bases from J, with 13 bases in between. Germline CDR1 MGHRA, CDR2 YSYEKL. The CDR3 DNA is TGCGCCAGCAGCCAAGATCCGTTGGGGGGTAATCAGCCCCAGCATCTT. It specifies CASSQDPLGGNQPQHL.

The V and J genes are TRBV9 and TRBJ2-5; D may be TRBD2 (5 bases). Trimming removed 4 bases from V and 1 base from J, with 11 bases in between. The CDR3 spans 14 residues. Germline V lookup: CDR1 SGDLS, CDR2 YYNGEE. CDR3 loop: CASSPEGVQETQYF. DNA for the CDR3: TGTGCCAGCAGCCCAGAGGGAGTCCAAGAGACCCAGTACTTC.

The chain carries TRBV30 and TRBJ1-1; D uncertain. This CDR3 has 14 residues. Per germline, CDR1 GTSNPN and CDR2 SVGIG (reference sequence). V was clipped by 4 bases and J by 3 bases, with 15 bases between them. The CDR3 reads CAWNRRLKDTEAFF. The CDR3 DNA sequence: TGTGCCTGGAACCGGAGATTAAAAGACACTGAAGCTTTCTTT. Filled out from reference TRBV30 and TRBJ1-1, the complete variable domain reads SQTIHQWPATLVQPVGSPLSLECTVEGTSNPNLYWYRQAAGRGLQLLFYSVGIGQISSEVPQNLSASRPQDRQFILSSKKLLLSDSGFYLCAWNRRLKDTEAFFGQGTRLTVV.

This chain's CDR3 is CASSHRLAGEADTQYF. The CDR3 DNA is TGTGCCAGCAGCCACAGACTAGCGGGAGAAGCAGATACGCAGTATTTT. The chain couples TRBV4-2 to TRBJ2-3; 12 bases fit TRBD2. V trimming: 3 bases; J trimming: 4 bases; junction bases outside the gene matches: 5. Germline-derived CDR1 and CDR2 are LGHNA and YNFKEQ. CDR3 length: 16 residues.

The count of this clone is one. The CDR3 reads CASSLYDRGQFVGELFF. CDR3 in DNA: TGTGCCAGCAGCCTATACGACAGGGGGCAGTTTGTCGGGGAGCTGTTTTTT. This chain links TRBV27 with TRBJ2-2; 10 nucleotides line up with TRBD1. The CDR3 sequence is 17 residues long. Trimming took 6 bases from V and 7 from J; bases not matched to a gene: 14. Germline V lookup: CDR1 MNHEY, CDR2 SMNVEV (reference sequence).

The CDR3 sequence is CASRGTGTYEQYF. CDR3 DNA sequence: TGTGCCAGCCGCGGGACAGGGACCTACGAGCAGTACTTC. The chain employs TRBV28 and TRBJ2-7, with 9 bases lining up with TRBD1. Germline assignment: CDR1 MDHEN and CDR2 SYDVKM. The trim removed 8 bases at V and 2 bases at J, leaving 4 bases unmatched. The CDR3 has 13 residues. Combining the CDR3 with reference TRBV28 and TRBJ2-7 gives the whole variable domain DVKVTQSSRYLVKRTGEKVFLECVQDMDHENMFWYRQDPGLGLRLIYFSYDVKMKEKGDIPEGYSVSREKKERFSLILESASTNQTSMYLCASRGTGTYEQYFGPGTRLTVT.